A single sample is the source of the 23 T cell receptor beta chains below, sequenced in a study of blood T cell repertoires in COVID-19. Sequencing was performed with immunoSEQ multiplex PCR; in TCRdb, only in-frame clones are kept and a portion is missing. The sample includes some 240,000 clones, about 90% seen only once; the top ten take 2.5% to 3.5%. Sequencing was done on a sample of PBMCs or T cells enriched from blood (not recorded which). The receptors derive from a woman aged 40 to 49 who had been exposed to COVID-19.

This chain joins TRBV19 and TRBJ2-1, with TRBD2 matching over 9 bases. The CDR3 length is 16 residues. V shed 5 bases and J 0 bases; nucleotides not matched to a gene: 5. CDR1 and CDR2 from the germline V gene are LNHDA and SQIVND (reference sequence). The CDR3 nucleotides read TGTGCCAGTAGTGCAATAGCGGGGGTCTCCTACAATGAGCAGTTCTTC. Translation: CASSAIAGVSYNEQFF.

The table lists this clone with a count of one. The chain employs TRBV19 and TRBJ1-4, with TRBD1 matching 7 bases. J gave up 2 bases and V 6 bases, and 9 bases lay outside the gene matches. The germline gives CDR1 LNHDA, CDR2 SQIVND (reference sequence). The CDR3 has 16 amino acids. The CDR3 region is CASSTGQAGTNEKLFF. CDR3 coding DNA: TGTGCCAGTAGCACCGGACAGGCGGGGACTAATGAAAAACTGTTTTTT.

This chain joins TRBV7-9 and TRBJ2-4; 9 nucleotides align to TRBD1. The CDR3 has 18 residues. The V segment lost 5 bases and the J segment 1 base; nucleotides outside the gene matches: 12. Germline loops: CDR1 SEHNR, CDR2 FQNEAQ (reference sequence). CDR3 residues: CASSIWTGDVGAKNIQYF. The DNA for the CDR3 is TGTGCCAGCAGCATATGGACAGGGGACGTGGGGGCCAAAAACATTCAGTACTTC.

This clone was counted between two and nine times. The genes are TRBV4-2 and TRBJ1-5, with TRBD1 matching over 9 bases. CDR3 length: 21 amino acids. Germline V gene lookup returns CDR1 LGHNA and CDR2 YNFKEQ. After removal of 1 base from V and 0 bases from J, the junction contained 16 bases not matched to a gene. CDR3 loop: CASSQGGQGRAGNYSNQPQHF. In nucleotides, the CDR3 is TGTGCCAGCAGCCAAGGGGGACAGGGAAGGGCCGGAAACTATAGCAATCAGCCCCAGCATTTT.

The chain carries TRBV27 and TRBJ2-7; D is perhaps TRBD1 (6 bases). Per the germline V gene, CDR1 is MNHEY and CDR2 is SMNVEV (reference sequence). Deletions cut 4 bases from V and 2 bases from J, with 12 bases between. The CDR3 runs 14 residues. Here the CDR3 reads CASSSNDRPYEQYF. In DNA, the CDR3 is TGTGCCAGCAGTTCGAACGACAGGCCCTACGAGCAGTACTTC.

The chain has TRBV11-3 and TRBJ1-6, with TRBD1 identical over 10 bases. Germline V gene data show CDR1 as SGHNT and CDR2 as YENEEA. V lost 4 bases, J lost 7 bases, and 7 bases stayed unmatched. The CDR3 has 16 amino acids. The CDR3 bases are TGTGCCAGCAGCTCCTCAGGGACAGGGGTAAATTCACCCCTCCACTTT. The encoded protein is CASSSSGTGVNSPLHF.

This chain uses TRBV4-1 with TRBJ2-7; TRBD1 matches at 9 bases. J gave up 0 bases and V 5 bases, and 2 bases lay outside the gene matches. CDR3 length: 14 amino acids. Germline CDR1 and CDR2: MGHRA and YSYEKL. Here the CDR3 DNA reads TGCGCCAGCAGCGCGGGACAGGGCTCCTACGAGCAGTACTTC. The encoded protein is CASSAGQGSYEQYF.

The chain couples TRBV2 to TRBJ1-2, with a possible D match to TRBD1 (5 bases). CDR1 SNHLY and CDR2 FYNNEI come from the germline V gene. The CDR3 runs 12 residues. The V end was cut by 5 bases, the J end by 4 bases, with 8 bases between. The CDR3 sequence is CASSPGGYGYTF. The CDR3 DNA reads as TGTGCCAGCAGTCCCGGGGGCTATGGCTACACCTTC.

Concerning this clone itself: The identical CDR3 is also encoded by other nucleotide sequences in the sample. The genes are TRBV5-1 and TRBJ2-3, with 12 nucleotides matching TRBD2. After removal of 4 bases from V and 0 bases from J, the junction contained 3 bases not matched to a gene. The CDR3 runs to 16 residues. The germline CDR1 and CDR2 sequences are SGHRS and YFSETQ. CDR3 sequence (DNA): TGCGCCAGCAGCCCTGGACTAGCGGGGAGCACAGATACGCAGTATTTT. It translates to CASSPGLAGSTDTQYF.

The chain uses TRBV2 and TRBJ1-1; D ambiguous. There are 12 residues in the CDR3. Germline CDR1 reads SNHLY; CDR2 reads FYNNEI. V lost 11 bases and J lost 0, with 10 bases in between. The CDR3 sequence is CASRRVNTEAFF. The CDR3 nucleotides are TGTGCCTCCCGGCGGGTGAACACTGAAGCTTTCTTT. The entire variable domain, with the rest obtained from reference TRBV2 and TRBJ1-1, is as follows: EPEVTQTPSHQVTQMGQEVILRCVPISNHLYFYWYRQILGQKVEFLVSFYNNEISEKSEIFDDQFSVERPDGSNFTLKIRSTKLEDSAMYFCASRRVNTEAFFGQGTRLTVV.

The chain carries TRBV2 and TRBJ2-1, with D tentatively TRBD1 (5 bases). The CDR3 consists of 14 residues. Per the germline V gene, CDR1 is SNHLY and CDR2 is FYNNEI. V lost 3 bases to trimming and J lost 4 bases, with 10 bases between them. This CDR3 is CASSEDSGYNEQFF. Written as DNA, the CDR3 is TGTGCCAGCAGTGAGGATTCAGGGTACAATGAGCAGTTCTTC. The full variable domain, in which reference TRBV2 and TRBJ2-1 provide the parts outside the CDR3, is EPEVTQTPSHQVTQMGQEVILRCVPISNHLYFYWYRQILGQKVEFLVSFYNNEISEKSEIFDDQFSVERPDGSNFTLKIRSTKLEDSAMYFCASSEDSGYNEQFFGPGTRLTVL.

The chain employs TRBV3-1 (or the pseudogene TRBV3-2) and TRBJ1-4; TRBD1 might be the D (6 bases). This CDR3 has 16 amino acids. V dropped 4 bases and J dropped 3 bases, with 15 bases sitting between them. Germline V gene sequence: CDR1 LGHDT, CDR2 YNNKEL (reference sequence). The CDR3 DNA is TGTGCCAGCAGCCTTACAGGGTTCGGAGCTAATGAAAAACTGTTTTTT. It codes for CASSLTGFGANEKLFF.

CDR3 in DNA: TGTGCCAGCAGTTGGGGCATCTATGGCTACACCTTC. It specifies CASSWGIYGYTF. The rearrangement uses TRBV28 and TRBJ1-2, with TRBD1 as a possible D gene (5 bases). CDR1 and CDR2 from the germline V gene are MDHEN and SYDVKM. Trimming took 4 bases from V and 4 from J, leaving 7 bases between them. The CDR3 loop spans 12 amino acids.

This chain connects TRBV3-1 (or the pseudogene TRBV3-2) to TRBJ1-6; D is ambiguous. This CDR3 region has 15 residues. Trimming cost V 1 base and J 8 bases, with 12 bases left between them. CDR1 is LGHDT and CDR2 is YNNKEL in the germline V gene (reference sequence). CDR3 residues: CASSQGLGRDSPLHF. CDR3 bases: TGTGCCAGCAGCCAAGGCCTAGGGCGGGATTCACCCCTCCACTTT.

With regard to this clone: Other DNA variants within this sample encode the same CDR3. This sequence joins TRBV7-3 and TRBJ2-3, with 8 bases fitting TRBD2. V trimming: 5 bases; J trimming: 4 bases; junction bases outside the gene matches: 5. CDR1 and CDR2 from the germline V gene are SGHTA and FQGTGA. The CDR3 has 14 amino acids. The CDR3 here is CASSPGTSPDTQYF. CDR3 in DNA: TGTGCCAGCAGCCCAGGGACTAGTCCAGATACGCAGTATTTT.

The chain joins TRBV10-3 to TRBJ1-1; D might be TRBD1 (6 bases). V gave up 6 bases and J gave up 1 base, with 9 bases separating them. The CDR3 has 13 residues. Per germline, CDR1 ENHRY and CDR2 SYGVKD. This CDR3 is CAIRPQGNTEAFF. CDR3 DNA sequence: TGTGCCATCAGACCACAGGGGAACACTGAAGCTTTCTTT.

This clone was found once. CDR3 region: CASGSGRGETQYF. DNA of the CDR3: TGTGCTAGTGGTTCGGGCAGGGGCGAGACCCAGTACTTC. This chain joins TRBV12-5 and TRBJ2-5, with D possibly being TRBD1 (6 bases). The germline gives CDR1 LGHNT, CDR2 FRNRAP. V dropped 4 bases and J dropped 5 bases, with 11 bases sitting between them. This CDR3 is 13 amino acids long. The full variable domain, with the rest looked up from reference TRBV12-5 and TRBJ2-5, is DARVTQTPRHKVTEMGQEVTMRCQPILGHNTVFWYRQTMMQGLELLAYFRNRAPLDDSGMPKDRFSAEMPDATLATLKIQPSEPRDSAVYFCASGSGRGETQYFGPGTRLLVL.

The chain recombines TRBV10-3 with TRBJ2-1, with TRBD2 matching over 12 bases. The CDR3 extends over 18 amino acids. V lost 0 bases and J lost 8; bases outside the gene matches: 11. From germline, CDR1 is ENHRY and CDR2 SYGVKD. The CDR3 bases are TGTGCCATCAGTGAGTCGCGGCCTCTAGCGGGAGGGTCGTATGAGCAGTTCTTC. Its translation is CAISESRPLAGGSYEQFF.

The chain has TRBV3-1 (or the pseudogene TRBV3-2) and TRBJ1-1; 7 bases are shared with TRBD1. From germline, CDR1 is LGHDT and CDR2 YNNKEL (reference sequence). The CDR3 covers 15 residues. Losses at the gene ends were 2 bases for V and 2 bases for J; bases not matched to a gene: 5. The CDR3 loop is CASSQNRQGNTEAFF. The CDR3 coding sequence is TGTGCCAGCAGCCAAAACCGACAGGGAAACACTGAAGCTTTCTTT.

CDR3 DNA sequence: TGTGCCAGCAGCTTAATGACAGGGAATGGATCACCCCTCCACTTT. Translation gives CASSLMTGNGSPLHF. The chain has TRBV7-3 and TRBJ1-6; TRBD1 aligns across 7 bases. Germline V gives CDR1 SGHTA, CDR2 FQGTGA. This CDR3 is 15 amino acids long. The junction had 7 bases not matched to a gene; V was cut back by 1 base and J by 10 bases. Full variable domain (missing parts from reference TRBV7-3 and TRBJ1-6): GAGVSQTPSNKVTEKGKYVELRCDPISGHTALYWYRQSLGQGPEFLIYFQGTGAADDSGLPNDRFFAVRPEGSVSTLKIQRTERGDSAVYLCASSLMTGNGSPLHFGNGTRLTVT.

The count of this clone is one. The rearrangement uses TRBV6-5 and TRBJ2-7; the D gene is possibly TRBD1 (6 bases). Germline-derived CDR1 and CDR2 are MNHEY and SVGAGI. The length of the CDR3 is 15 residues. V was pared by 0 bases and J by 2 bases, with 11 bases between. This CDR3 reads CASSYSRTDPYEQYF. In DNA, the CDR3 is TGTGCCAGCAGTTACTCTAGGACAGATCCCTACGAGCAGTACTTC.

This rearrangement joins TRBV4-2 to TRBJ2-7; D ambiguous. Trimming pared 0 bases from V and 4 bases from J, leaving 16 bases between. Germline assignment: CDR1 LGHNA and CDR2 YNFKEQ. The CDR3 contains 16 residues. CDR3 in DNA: TGTGCCAGCAGCCAAGATTTGGGTCTAATGACATACGAGCAGTACTTC. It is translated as CASSQDLGLMTYEQYF.

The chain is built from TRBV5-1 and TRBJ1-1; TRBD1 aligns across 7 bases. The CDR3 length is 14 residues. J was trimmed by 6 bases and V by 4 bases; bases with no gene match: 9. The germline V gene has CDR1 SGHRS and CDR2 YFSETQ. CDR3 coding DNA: TGCGCCAGCAGCGCCACAGGGGAGGTCTCTGAAGCTTTCTTT. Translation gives CASSATGEVSEAFF.